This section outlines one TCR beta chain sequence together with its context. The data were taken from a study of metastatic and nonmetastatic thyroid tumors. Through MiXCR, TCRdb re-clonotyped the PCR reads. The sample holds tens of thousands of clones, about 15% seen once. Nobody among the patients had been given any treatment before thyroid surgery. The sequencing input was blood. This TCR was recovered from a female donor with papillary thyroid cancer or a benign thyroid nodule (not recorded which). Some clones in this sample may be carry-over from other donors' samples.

The CDR3 DNA reads TGCAGCGTCCCACTTTACTCCTACAATGAGCAGTTCTTC. The encoded protein is CSVPLYSYNEQFF. The rearrangement uses TRBV29-1 and TRBJ2-1, with D hard to call. Germline CDR1 SQVTM, CDR2 ANQGSEA. Trimming pared 6 bases from V and 0 bases from J, leaving 9 bases between. This CDR3 spans 13 amino acids.